Here is one T cell receptor beta chain with its context. This clone was found once. The antigen it binds to is not known. No clone much larger than this one lies a single base away; base qualities are absent. These data are taken from a study of control samples from healthy donors and cancer patients (dated by TCRdb to the early 2020s). The CDR3 runs 16 amino acids, cysteine and phenylalanine included. The kept DNA is CDR3 alone, 48 bases in frame from the first base. V gives up 1 base and J gives up 4 bases, and the segment between their germline ends measures 13 bases. Reading the germline V gene gives CDR1 MGHRA and CDR2 YSYEKL. To prepare the library, the immunoSEQ multiplex PCR assay was applied. Imported from immuneACCESS, the table was reduced by TCRdb to in-frame sequences with V and J called. These copies leave out some clones; in studies compared against another copy, an unresolved V gene accounts for under half, and the cause of the remainder is not known. The sample table lists 150,000 to 200,000 clones, more than 85% of them with a count of one. The top ten clones comprise around 2% of the sample.

The receptor chain draws on TRBV4-1 and TRBJ2-2; a weak D assignment points to TRBD1 (6 bases agree). Sequenced: blood. The receptor was isolated from a woman aged 40 to 50 in good health. For the CDR3, the sequence is CASSQGQVVGTGELFF. The DNA reads TGCGCCAGCAGCCAAGGACAGGTCGTCGGCACCGGGGAGCTGTTTTTT.